Listed here are 4 T cell receptor beta chains from one sample, sequenced in a study of Graves' ophthalmopathy and Graves' hyperthyroidism (dated by TCRdb to between 2018 and 2020). Sequencing took place on an Illumina HiSeq 2000. For repertoire sequencing, TCR beta CDR3 regions were amplified from RNA transcripts. The first round was an RT-PCR using HTBI primers with the Qiagen OneStep RT-PCR kit, and this first round was followed by a second-round multiplex PCR, then size selection and purification. Clones were called with MiXCR by TCRdb after fastp trimmed the public reads at Q25, and only in-frame beta chains were retained. When rows share a CDR3 protein, they turn into one entry using the most common DNA and genes. The sample includes about 550,000 distinct CDR3 sequences, with roughly 40% observed a single time. The ten largest clonotypes hold roughly 4.5% of the sample. The sample consisted of peripheral blood or thyroid tissue (not recorded which). The receptors here all came from an adult man with Graves' hyperthyroidism.

The table lists this clonotype with many counts. This chain connects TRBV15 to TRBJ2-7; D possibly corresponds to TRBD1 (5 bases). Trimming removed 6 bases at V and 3 bases at J, with 15 bases between. Germline V gene lookup returns CDR1 LNHNV and CDR2 YYDKDF (reference sequence). This CDR3 comprises 14 residues. CDR3 amino acids: CATSKTAFDYEQYF. CDR3 nucleotides: TGTGCCACCAGTAAGACAGCCTTTGACTACGAGCAGTACTTC.

About this clonotype: The junction differs from germline at one of its ends, possibly a read error. This chain links TRBV7-6 with TRBJ2-6, with D possibly matching TRBD1 (6 bases). CDR3 size: 14 residues. CDR1 and CDR2 from the germline V gene are SGHVS and FNYEAQ. For the CDR3, the DNA is TGTGCCAGCAGCTTAGCGGCAGGGGCCTACGTCCTGACTTTC. As protein: CASSLAAGAYVLTF.

This clonotype was seen only a few times. This chain connects TRBV30 to TRBJ2-5, with 7 bases identical to TRBD1. The CDR3 extends over 12 amino acids. The trim removed 4 bases at V and 7 bases at J, leaving 6 bases unmatched. Per the germline V gene, CDR1 is GTSNPN and CDR2 is SVGIG (reference sequence). The DNA of the CDR3 is TGTGCCTGGACCCGGACAGGAGGGACCCAGTACTTC. Its protein product is CAWTRTGGTQYF. The full variable domain, its missing parts supplied by reference TRBV30 and TRBJ2-5, is SQTIHQWPATLVQPVGSPLSLECTVEGTSNPNLYWYRQAAGRGLQLLFYSVGIGQISSEVPQNLSASRPQDRQFILSSKKLLLSDSGFYLCAWTRTGGTQYFGPGTRLLVL.

This chain joins TRBV5-1 and TRBJ2-7; D possibly corresponds to TRBD2 (6 bases). The end of the DNA aligns better with TRBJ2-1, so the J call may be wrong. This CDR3 has 16 residues. The germline CDR1 and CDR2 sequences are SGHRS and YFSETQ. CDR3 nucleotide sequence: TGCGCCAGCAGCGAGGGATTTAGCGGCTCCTACAATGAGCAGTTCTTC. This codes for CASSEGFSGSYNEQFF.